The 16 T cell receptor beta chains presented below share a single source sample, sequenced in a study of blood T cell repertoires in COVID-19. This table comes from immunoSEQ multiplex PCR, and its TCRdb copy is limited to in-frame clones, with some not included. This table holds about 140,000 clones, more than 65% found once. Input material: peripheral blood. The receptors stem from a woman aged 60 to 75 with acute or convalescent COVID-19.

J is TRBJ1-4 and V is TRBV5-1; 7 nucleotides agree with TRBD1. J was trimmed by 8 bases and V by 3 bases; bases with no gene match: 7. This CDR3 region has 14 residues. Germline CDR1 SGHRS, CDR2 YFSETQ. Here the CDR3 DNA reads TGCGCCAGCAGCTCGGAGACAGGGTCGGAAAAACTGTTTTTT. This gives the protein CASSSETGSEKLFF.

The gene calls are TRBV6-6 and TRBJ1-1; D remains unclear. Looked up from germline, CDR1 is MNHNY and CDR2 is SVGAGI (reference sequence). The CDR3 totals 12 residues. V shed 5 bases and J shed 1 base, with 5 bases lying between them. The CDR3 region has the DNA TGTGCCAGCAGTCTCCGGAACACTGAAGCTTTCTTT. Its protein is CASSLRNTEAFF.

V and J are TRBV6-2 or TRBV6-3 and TRBJ2-7; D is possibly TRBD2 (7 bases). The CDR3 is 15 amino acids. Germline CDR1 reads MNHEY; CDR2 reads SVGEGT. Between the trimmed V and J ends, which lost 6 bases and 5 bases, there was a span of 20 bases. The CDR3 sequence is CASSPEGEGRNEQYF. The CDR3 DNA sequence: TGTGCCAGCAGCCCCGAGGGGGAGGGCCGGAACGAGCAGTACTTC.

The chain carries TRBV15 and TRBJ2-2; D may be TRBD1 (6 bases). The CDR3 covers 14 residues. Germline CDR1 LNHNV, CDR2 YYDKDF (reference sequence). The V gene lost 5 bases and the J gene lost 3 bases, with 10 bases spanning the gap. The CDR3 DNA reads as TGTGCCACCAGCGGGGGCTCAGACACCGGGGAGCTGTTTTTT. The encoded protein is CATSGGSDTGELFF.

V gene TRBV18 combines with J gene TRBJ2-7; D possibly corresponds to TRBD1 (6 bases). V was shortened by 2 bases and J by 2 bases, with 10 bases between the two germline ends. CDR1 and CDR2 from the germline V gene are KGHSH and LQKENI. The length of the CDR3 is 14 residues. The DNA of the CDR3 is TGTGCCAGCTCACCATCAGGGGACACCTACGAGCAGTACTTC. It yields the protein CASSPSGDTYEQYF. The full variable domain, with the rest looked up from reference TRBV18 and TRBJ2-7, is NAGVMQNPRHLVRRRGQEARLRCSPMKGHSHVYWYRQLPEEGLKFMVYLQKENIIDESGMPKERFSAEFPKEGPSILRIQQVVRGDSAAYFCASSPSGDTYEQYFGPGTRLTVT.

CDR3 nucleotides: TGTGCCAGCAGAAGAGGCGGGGGCAGGTACGAGCAGTACTTC. As protein: CASRRGGGRYEQYF. The chain joins TRBV28 to TRBJ2-7; a weak D match, TRBD2 (7 bases). Trimming stripped 6 bases from V and 4 bases from J, with 16 bases between. This CDR3 is built from 14 residues. Germline assignment: CDR1 MDHEN and CDR2 SYDVKM.

The rearrangement joins TRBV4-1 to TRBJ2-7, with D perhaps matching TRBD2 (6 bases). The V gene lost 4 bases and the J gene lost 3 bases, with 19 bases spanning the gap. This CDR3 has 16 residues. CDR1 is MGHRA, CDR2 YSYEKL, per germline. CDR3 in amino acids: CASSRGEQAVGYEQYF. The CDR3 nucleotides read TGCGCCAGCAGCCGCGGGGAACAGGCGGTCGGCTACGAGCAGTACTTC.

This chain links TRBV6-2 or TRBV6-3 with TRBJ2-2, with 7 bases matching TRBD2. After removal of 6 bases from V and 8 bases from J, the junction contained 15 bases not matched to a gene. Germline V gene data show CDR1 as MNHEY and CDR2 as SVGEGT. CDR3 length: 16 residues. DNA of the CDR3: TGTGCCAGCAGCCCTAGGACTAGTGTATTGTCTGGGGAGCTGTTTTTT. It translates to CASSPRTSVLSGELFF.

The chain joins TRBV21-1 to TRBJ2-5; the D segment call TRBD2 is taken from the table without a DNA check. TRBV21-1 is assigned pseudogene status. The CDR3 totals 13 residues. This chain's CDR3 is CASSPDYKETQYF. CDR3 sequence (DNA): TGTGCCAGCTCTCCGGACTACAAAGAGACCCAGTACTTC.

This clone was counted a few times. This chain connects TRBV28 to TRBJ1-3; D is unresolved. With 1 base removed from V and 8 bases from J, the gap between germline ends came to 6 bases. Germline V gene lookup returns CDR1 MDHEN and CDR2 SYDVKM. The CDR3 consists of 12 residues. The CDR3, as DNA: TGTGCCAGCAGTTTATTCGGAGACACCATATATTTT. The encoded protein is CASSLFGDTIYF.

Concerning this clone itself: This specimen includes other DNA sequences encoding the same CDR3. The CDR3 DNA follows: TGCGCCAGCAGCTCCACAGGGGTTTCCTACAATGAGCAGTTCTTC. It is translated as CASSSTGVSYNEQFF. V is TRBV5-1 and J is TRBJ2-1; 7 bases agree with TRBD1. The CDR3 loop spans 15 amino acids. CDR1 is SGHRS, CDR2 YFSETQ, per germline. V shed 3 bases, J shed 1 base, and the junction held 4 bases outside the gene matches.

The chain is built from TRBV3-1 (or the pseudogene TRBV3-2) and TRBJ1-2; the D gene is possibly TRBD1 (6 bases). Germline V gene lookup returns CDR1 LGHDT and CDR2 YNNKEL (reference sequence). Trimming removed 0 bases from V and 2 bases from J, with 13 bases in between. The CDR3 is 16 residues long. The CDR3 DNA reads as TGTGCCAGCAGCCAAGATTGGGGGACAAGAAACTATGGCTACACCTTC. Residues: CASSQDWGTRNYGYTF.

J is TRBJ2-1 and V is TRBV3-1 (or the pseudogene TRBV3-2); TRBD2 matches 9 bases. The CDR3 consists of 15 residues. With V trimmed by 5 bases and J by 3 bases, 5 bases remained unmatched. Germline CDR1 reads LGHDT; CDR2 reads YNNKEL (reference sequence). The CDR3 reads CASSELSGSYNEQFF. DNA for the CDR3: TGTGCCAGCAGCGAACTTAGCGGGAGCTACAATGAGCAGTTCTTC.

The V and J genes are TRBV7-9 and TRBJ1-1, with TRBD1 identical over 9 bases. Germline trimming cut 5 bases from V and 0 bases from J; bases unmatched to any gene: 4. Germline CDR1 reads SEHNR; CDR2 reads FQNEAQ (reference sequence). This CDR3 contains 15 residues. The CDR3 DNA sequence: TGTGCCAGCAGCGACGGACAGGGGCTGAACACTGAAGCTTTCTTT. It is translated as CASSDGQGLNTEAFF.

The chain joins TRBV18 to TRBJ1-3; D not resolved. There are 13 residues in the CDR3. V was shortened by 3 bases and J by 3 bases, with 6 bases between the two germline ends. CDR1 is KGHSH, CDR2 LQKENI, per germline. This CDR3 reads CASSPPFGNTIYF. The CDR3 DNA sequence: TGTGCCAGCTCACCCCCCTTTGGAAACACCATATATTTT.

This sequence joins TRBV28 and TRBJ1-5; 9 bases match TRBD1. Looked up from germline, CDR1 is MDHEN and CDR2 is SYDVKM. J gave up 1 base and V 4 bases, and 8 bases lay outside the gene matches. CDR3 length: 17 amino acids. The CDR3 DNA reads as TGTGCCAGCAGTTCGCCGGGACAGGGTAGGAGCAATCAGCCCCAGCATTTT. Translated: CASSSPGQGRSNQPQHF.